Listed here are 13 T cell receptor beta chains from one sample, sequenced in a study of breast tumors, draining lymph nodes, adjacent tissues. Samples came from axillary lymph nodes draining the breast cancer. In TCRdb, the multiplex PCR reads were re-called with MiXCR into one record per CDR3 protein. Among 170,000 or so distinct CDR3 sequences listed, approximately 30% were seen once. The specimen sequenced was axillary lymph node tissue. These TCRs come from a female donor with breast cancer. Some clones in this sample may be carry-over from other donors' samples.

A note on this clonotype: Germline and junction disagree at one end, which may indicate a read error. The chain recombines TRBV5-8 with TRBJ2-6, with TRBD1 matching 8 bases. The CDR3 runs to 14 residues. Germline CDR1 SGHTS, CDR2 YDEGEE. The CDR3 loop reads CASSLGQGANTEAF. CDR3 bases: TGTGCCAGCAGCTTGGGGCAGGGGGCGAACACTGAAGCTTTC. Variable domain in full (rest from reference TRBV5-8 and TRBJ2-6): EAGVTQSPTHLIKTRGQQATLRCSPISGHTSVYWYQQALGLGLQFLLWYDEGEERNRGNFPPRFSGRQFPNYSSELNVNALELEDSALYLCASSLGQGANTEAFGAGSRLTVL.

This chain joins TRBV7-8 and TRBJ1-6; no definite D call. The CDR3 has 15 amino acids. Germline loops: CDR1 SGHVS, CDR2 FQNEAQ. Trimming pared 5 bases from V and 5 bases from J, leaving 13 bases between. As DNA, the CDR3 is TGTGCCAGCAGCCTGCCGATAGGGAATAATTCACCCCTCCACTTT. Protein sequence: CASSLPIGNNSPLHF.

The chain has TRBV18 and TRBJ1-4, with TRBD1 as a possible D gene (6 bases). The CDR3 spans 17 residues. Deletions cut 5 bases from V and 0 bases from J, with 16 bases between. Germline V lookup: CDR1 KGHSH, CDR2 LQKENI. The CDR3, as DNA: TGTGCCAGCTCAGCCACAGGGAGACATGCAACTAATGAAAAACTGTTTTTT. It yields the protein CASSATGRHATNEKLFF.

This clonotype was counted many times. The gene calls are TRBV19 and TRBJ1-3; 12 positions match TRBD1. V shed 7 bases, J shed 0 bases, and the junction held 13 bases outside the gene matches. The CDR3 runs 19 residues. The germline V gene encodes CDR1 LNHDA and CDR2 SQIVND (reference sequence). The CDR3 protein is CASTSWGTGGLSSGNTIYF. CDR3 DNA sequence: TGTGCCAGTACCTCCTGGGGGACAGGGGGCCTCAGCTCTGGAAACACCATATATTTT.

This clonotype was recorded at least ten times. This sequence joins TRBV12-3 or TRBV12-4 and TRBJ2-1; 9 nucleotides agree with TRBD2. J was trimmed by 1 base and V by 6 bases; bases with no gene match: 10. The length of the CDR3 is 17 residues. CDR3 nucleotide sequence: TGTGCCAGCAGCACCAGCCTTAGCGGGGGATCCTACAATGAGCAGTTCTTC. Encoded protein: CASSTSLSGGSYNEQFF.

The chain joins TRBV18 to TRBJ1-3; TRBD1 is a possible D gene (5 bases). There are 16 residues in the CDR3. Germline CDR1 KGHSH, CDR2 LQKENI. Deletions cut 3 bases from V and 0 bases from J, with 12 bases between. The CDR3: CASSPRQLSSGNTIYF. As DNA, the CDR3 is TGTGCCAGCTCACCGCGACAGTTGAGCTCTGGAAACACCATATATTTT.

In this sample, this clonotype turned up many times. V usage is TRBV3-1 and J usage is TRBJ2-3; D perhaps matches TRBD1 (5 bases). Germline lookup yields CDR1 LGHDT and CDR2 YNNKEL (reference sequence). Trimming took 3 bases from V and 3 from J, leaving 16 bases between them. This CDR3 is built from 16 residues. The CDR3 here is CASSHTPTGATDTQYF. CDR3 nucleotide sequence: TGTGCCAGCAGCCATACGCCTACTGGGGCTACAGATACGCAGTATTTT.

The V and J genes are TRBV25-1 and TRBJ1-2, with TRBD1 as a possible D gene (5 bases). This CDR3 is built from 14 residues. The V gene's germline CDR1 is MGHDK and CDR2 SYGVNS. V lost 1 base and J 5 bases, leaving 11 bases between the germline ends. CDR3 nucleotide sequence: TGTGCCAGCAGTGAATTTGGGGGGGTTTATGGCTACACCTTC. Protein sequence: CASSEFGGVYGYTF.

This clonotype came up many times. One junction end does not reproduce the germline sequence, and a read error may be involved. V and J are TRBV29-1 and TRBJ2-7; 13 bases line up with TRBD2. The CDR3 is 14 amino acids. In germline, CDR1 is SQVTM, CDR2 ANQGSEA. The CDR3 DNA reads as TGCAGCGTGGAAGGACTAGCGGGAGCCTACGAGCAGTACTTC. Its translation is CSVEGLAGAYEQYF.

V usage is TRBV24-1 and J usage is TRBJ1-6; a possible D gene is TRBD1 (5 bases). Per the germline V gene, CDR1 is KGHDR and CDR2 is SFDVKD. V lost 6 bases and J lost 1, with 9 bases in between. CDR3 length equals 15 residues. The CDR3 DNA is TGTGCCACCAGTTATCAGGGATCCTATAATTCACCCCTCCACTTT. Its protein product is CATSYQGSYNSPLHF.

This clonotype was counted many times. V gene TRBV10-3 combines with J gene TRBJ1-2; D unclear. The germline V and J ends were trimmed by 3 bases and 1 base, with 6 bases remaining between them. Germline CDR1 reads ENHRY; CDR2 reads SYGVKD. CDR3 length: 13 residues. DNA for the CDR3: TGTGCCATCAGTGATGAGGGTAACTATGGCTACACCTTC. This encodes CAISDEGNYGYTF.

This clonotype was counted at least ten times. V and J are TRBV7-2 and TRBJ2-5; weak D call: TRBD1 (6 bases). With 5 bases removed from V and 2 bases from J, the gap between germline ends came to 15 bases. Per germline, CDR1 SGHTA and CDR2 FQGNSA. This CDR3 comprises 15 residues. The CDR3 DNA is TGTGCCAGCAGCAACACCCCGGGACAACAAGAGACCCAGTACTTC. Translation gives CASSNTPGQQETQYF.

This clonotype was recorded many times. This chain links TRBV19 with TRBJ2-2; no definite D call. The V end was cut by 3 bases, the J end by 0 bases, with 14 bases between. The CDR3 loop spans 17 amino acids. CDR1 LNHDA and CDR2 SQIVND come from the germline V gene (reference sequence). CDR3 in amino acids: CASSIFAVPSNTGELFF. The CDR3, as DNA: TGTGCCAGTAGTATTTTCGCCGTTCCCTCGAACACCGGGGAGCTGTTTTTT.